This entry concerns a single TCR beta chain. Its antigen remains unidentified. This was the immunoSEQ v3.0 assay at survey level. Using immunoSEQ multiplex PCR, the repertoire was profiled, and TCRdb retains in-frame clones only, with some absent. The sample lists about 22,000 clones; roughly 84% were seen once. The record originates from a study of long-term antiretroviral therapy in people with HIV. The study's findings and limits: Spans of CDR3 length were tighter for HIV repertoires than for controls. Even long-term ART left TRB diversity below transplant donor controls, despite gains.

This sample comprised unsorted PBMCs, obtained 0.1 years before starting antiretroviral therapy. This sequence originates from a man between 18 and 29 years old with HIV.

DNA of the CDR3: TGTGCCAGCAGGTGGGCAGGGGGGAACACTGAAGCTTTCTTT. Residues: CASRWAGGNTEAFF. The V and J genes are TRBV28 and TRBJ1-1, with 7 bases fitting TRBD1. The CDR3 covers 14 residues. Germline-derived CDR1 and CDR2 are MDHEN and SYDVKM. V dropped 6 bases and J dropped 1; count of bases not matched to a gene: 5.